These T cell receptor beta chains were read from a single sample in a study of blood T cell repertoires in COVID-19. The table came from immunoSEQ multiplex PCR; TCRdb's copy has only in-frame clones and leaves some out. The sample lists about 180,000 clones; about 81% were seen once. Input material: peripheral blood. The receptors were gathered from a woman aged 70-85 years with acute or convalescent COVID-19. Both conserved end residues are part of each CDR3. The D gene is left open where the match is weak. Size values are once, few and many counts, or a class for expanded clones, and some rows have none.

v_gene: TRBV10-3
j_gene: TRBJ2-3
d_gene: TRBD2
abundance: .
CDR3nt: TGTGCCATCAGTGGGACTAGCAGATACACAGATACGCAGTATTTT
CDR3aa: CAISGTSRYTDTQYF

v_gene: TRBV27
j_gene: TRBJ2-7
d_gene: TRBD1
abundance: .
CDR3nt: TGTGCCAGCAGTCCCTCAGGGGGCAGCGGCGAGCAGTACTTC
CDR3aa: CASSPSGGSGEQYF

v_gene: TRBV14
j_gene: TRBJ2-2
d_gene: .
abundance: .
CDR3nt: TGTGCCAGCAAAAAGGCCACAGCTTTGAACACCGGGGAGCTGTTTTTT
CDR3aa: CASKKATALNTGELFF

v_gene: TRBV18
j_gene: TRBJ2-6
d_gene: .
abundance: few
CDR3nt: TGTGCCAGCTCACCCCAGTGGGGAGACTTAAACGTCCTGACTTTC
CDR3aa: CASSPQWGDLNVLTF

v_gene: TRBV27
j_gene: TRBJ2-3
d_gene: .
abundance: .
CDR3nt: TGTGCCAGCACCCGGGACTGGGCCACAGATACGCAGTATTTT
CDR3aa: CASTRDWATDTQYF

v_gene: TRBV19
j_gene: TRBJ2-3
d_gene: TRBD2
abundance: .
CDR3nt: TGTGCCAGTAGGCAGACTAGCGGGAGAGGGTACGCAGATACGCAGTATTTT
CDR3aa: CASRQTSGRGYADTQYF

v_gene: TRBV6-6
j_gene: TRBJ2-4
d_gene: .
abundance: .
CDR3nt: TGTGCCAGCAGATACCCTGGGGAGACCGTTCTGGACATTCAGTACTTC
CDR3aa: CASRYPGETVLDIQYF

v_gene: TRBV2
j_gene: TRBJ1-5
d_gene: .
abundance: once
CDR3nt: TGTGCCAGCAGTGAAGCAGCAGGGTATCAGCCCCAGCATTTT
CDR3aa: CASSEAAGYQPQHF

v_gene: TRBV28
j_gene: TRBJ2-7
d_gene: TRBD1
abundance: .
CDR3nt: TGTGCCAGCACTGTACAGGGGCCCCCATACGAGCAGTACTTC
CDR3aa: CASTVQGPPYEQYF

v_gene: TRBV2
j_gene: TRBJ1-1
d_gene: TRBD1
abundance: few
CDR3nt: TGTGCCAGCATTCCCACAGGGGCTAACACTGAAGCTTTCTTT
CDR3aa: CASIPTGANTEAFF